What follows is one TCR beta chain and its context. Its antigen remains unidentified. The source of the sample is a study of T cell repertoires in cytomegalovirus infection. Study context: It was the public TCR beta signatures that indicated both CMV infection and matching HLA type.

Study-wide findings and caveats: Within the response measured ex vivo, HLA-C-restricted CMV-specific TCR beta clonotypes were dominant.

TCRdb processed the reads anew with MiXCR; each CDR3 protein has one entry. The profile covers about 490,000 distinct CDR3 sequences, with 26% appearing a single time and approximately 13% taken by the ten largest. The V end was cut by 1 base, the J end by 5 bases, with 11 bases between. The CDR3 consists of 15 residues. Per the germline V gene, CDR1 is KGHSH and CDR2 is LQKENI. The sample comprised PBMCs. J is TRBJ1-4 and V is TRBV18; possibly TRBD1 for D (5 bases). The source is a human donor in good health (CMV status not recorded). Some clones in this sample may be carry-over from other donors' samples. CDR3 amino acids: CASSPQQEWNEKLFF. In DNA form, the CDR3 reads TGTGCCAGCTCACCACAACAGGAGTGGAATGAAAAACTGTTTTTT. Drawing the rest from reference TRBV18 and TRBJ1-4, the complete variable domain is NAGVMQNPRHLVRRRGQEARLRCSPMKGHSHVYWYRQLPEEGLKFMVYLQKENIIDESGMPKERFSAEFPKEGPSILRIQQVVRGDSAAYFCASSPQQEWNEKLFFGSGTQLSVL.